Only a few counts were recorded for the clone carrying this T cell receptor beta chain. Its antigen is undetermined. The record originates from a study of cytomegalovirus exposure and HLA in healthy donors. Study-wide results and limits: Apparent HLA restriction characterized most CMV-associated TCR beta chains in a later analysis. HLA-A and HLA-B allele assignments for most subjects were reportedly predicted accurately using TCR beta sequences. Association of a missense DCLRE1C variant with TCR beta V- and J-gene trimming was reported in a later analysis.

As for the donors, each was a healthy bone marrow donor. The CDR3 has 13 amino acids. Germline assignment: CDR1 SGHRS and CDR2 YFSETQ. The V and J ends lost 4 bases and 3 bases respectively, with 11 bases between them. It was with 60 Vbeta and 13 Jbeta primers that the PCR ran. Measured with immunoSEQ multiplex PCR; TCRdb has only the in-frame clones, and not every one. The sample holds under 200,000 clones, around 79% seen once. The sample taken for sequencing was PBMCs. This chain connects TRBV5-1 to TRBJ2-7; a weak D match, TRBD1 (5 bases). This sequence was found in a man aged 35-49 years in good health and CMV-seronegative. CDR3 region: CASSPTDIYEQYF. CDR3 nucleotide sequence: TGCGCCAGCAGCCCGACAGATATCTACGAGCAGTACTTC.